The rows below give T cell receptor beta chains drawn from one sample of a study of blood T cell repertoires in COVID-19. Libraries were prepared by immunoSEQ multiplex PCR; TCRdb keeps only in-frame clonotypes and omits some of them. The sample records about 140,000 clones, 80% to 90% being singletons. The source material was peripheral blood. The receptors derive from a woman older than 75 with acute or convalescent COVID-19. The CDR3 runs from the conserved cysteine through the conserved F or W. The D gene is left open where the match is weak.

d_call: -
v_call: TRBV5-8
cdr3_aa: CASSLDRYGELFF

d_call: TRBD1
v_call: TRBV6-2/TRBV6-3
cdr3_aa: CASSYGGRTGGTEAFF

d_call: -
v_call: TRBV7-2
cdr3_aa: CASSLQGNRANSPLHF

d_call: -
v_call: TRBV30
cdr3_aa: CAWSTVSLLSGYTF

d_call: TRBD2
v_call: TRBV5-6
cdr3_aa: CASRLAGDYEQYF

d_call: -
v_call: TRBV18
cdr3_aa: CASSPPGSSGNTIYF

d_call: -
v_call: TRBV5-1
cdr3_aa: CASSLNENSHGYTF

d_call: TRBD1
v_call: TRBV14
cdr3_aa: CASSQGAGTGNTYEQYF

d_call: TRBD1
v_call: TRBV18
cdr3_aa: CASSPGQGVLKGYTF

d_call: -
v_call: TRBV4-2
cdr3_aa: CASSQEYRRGLGYEQYF

d_call: -
v_call: TRBV6-2/TRBV6-3
cdr3_aa: CASSYSGEDYNQPQHF

d_call: -
v_call: TRBV12-5
cdr3_aa: CASGQGQLSNQPQHF

d_call: -
v_call: TRBV7-2
cdr3_aa: CASSQSGIVYEQYF

d_call: TRBD1
v_call: TRBV11-2
cdr3_aa: CASSLIQGARNEQFF

d_call: -
v_call: TRBV7-2
cdr3_aa: CASTPGQGNYGYTF

d_call: TRBD1
v_call: TRBV30
cdr3_aa: CAWSVGGQGAYEQYF

d_call: -
v_call: TRBV7-2
cdr3_aa: CASSLVFGNTGELFF

d_call: TRBD1
v_call: TRBV25-1
cdr3_aa: CASSGTGAGNTIYF

d_call: TRBD1
v_call: TRBV5-5
cdr3_aa: CASSPHPGGDTEAFF

d_call: -
v_call: TRBV2
cdr3_aa: CASRGATTGELEKLFF

d_call: -
v_call: TRBV6-5
cdr3_aa: CASSSRGMRDNYGYTF

d_call: TRBD1
v_call: TRBV7-6
cdr3_aa: CASSLNPQGASYNEQFF

d_call: TRBD1
v_call: TRBV30
cdr3_aa: CAWSVLWGTGGTDTQYF

d_call: TRBD1
v_call: TRBV19
cdr3_aa: CASSLRTGQNEKLFF

d_call: -
v_call: TRBV7-9
cdr3_aa: CASSGDSRGSSYEQYF

d_call: -
v_call: TRBV29-1
cdr3_aa: CSAQATGNTEAFF

d_call: -
v_call: TRBV19
cdr3_aa: CASSPQGRETQYF

d_call: -
v_call: TRBV10-2
cdr3_aa: CASNERENTEAFF

d_call: -
v_call: TRBV9
cdr3_aa: CASSRQGGTGELFF

d_call: TRBD1
v_call: TRBV7-3
cdr3_aa: CASSTGQNYGYTF

d_call: TRBD1
v_call: TRBV19
cdr3_aa: CASSTHWTGGGNNYGYTF